This T cell receptor beta chain was documented in a study of shared clonotypes between healthy human individuals. Study-level results: The sharing of 5% to 6.5% of naive CD4 clonotypes was seen across a handful of donors.

In the case of this clone: Its matching antigen is unknown.

Clones were read by immunoSEQ multiplex PCR, and TCRdb kept only the in-frame ones, dropping some. The data show about 670,000 clones, about two thirds seen once. Germline loops: CDR1 SGHVS, CDR2 FNYEAQ. CDR3 length: 20 residues. The V and J ends lost 1 base and 2 bases, in that order; junction bases with no gene match: 13. Material: memory CD4+ T cells sorted from blood. The subset was: CD45RA-negative fraction. The chain is built from TRBV7-6 and TRBJ2-3, with TRBD2 matching over 12 bases. The TCR sequence derives from a woman in her twenties or thirties in good health. The chain's CDR3 is CASSLGVDPRTSGTTDTQYF. Written as DNA, the CDR3 is TGTGCCAGCAGCTTAGGGGTGGACCCTAGGACTAGCGGGACCACAGATACGCAGTATTTT.